This record concerns one TCR beta chain sequence. Its antigen is not identified. The record originates from a study of cytomegalovirus exposure and HLA in healthy donors. Study-level findings and limits: In vitro work confirmed that a few CMV-associated chains recognize CMV antigens. No immune exposure information besides CMV serostatus was available. Earlier analysis yielded a pattern in which most TCR beta V segments were productive about 90% or about 30% of the time. A list of 150 or so TCR beta chains associated with cytomegalovirus was given.

Germline lookup yields CDR1 SGDLS and CDR2 YYNGEE. Trimming took off 0 bases at V and 5 bases at J, with 12 bases between the two ends. CDR3 length: 15 amino acids. Vbeta (60) and Jbeta (13) primers were used in the PCR. Some clones are missing from TCRdb's copy, which holds only in-frame ones; the method was immunoSEQ multiplex PCR. Among about 150,000 clones, 70% to 80% were seen once, and the ten largest hold around 14%. The chain joins TRBV9 to TRBJ2-1, with D maybe TRBD2 (6 bases). Sequenced sample: PBMCs. The clonotype originates from a woman between 35 and 50 years old in good health and CMV-seronegative. The CDR3 loop is CASSVVGGANNEQFF. In DNA form, the CDR3 reads TGTGCCAGCAGCGTAGTGGGCGGGGCGAACAATGAGCAGTTCTTC.